This T cell receptor beta chain was captured in a study of cytomegalovirus exposure and HLA in healthy donors. Regarding the study as a whole: When analyzed later, a missense DCLRE1C variant was found to be linked to TCR beta V- and J-gene trimming. When a later analysis was performed, an Asian-associated ancestry cluster reportedly had fewer N-insertions than the approximately 680-donor mean. According to the study, 160 or so TCR beta chains were cytomegalovirus-associated. For most subjects, TCR beta sequences were reported to predict HLA-A and HLA-B alleles with accuracy.

60 Vbeta and 13 Jbeta primers were used in PCR. Some clones are missing from TCRdb's copy, which holds only in-frame ones; the method was immunoSEQ multiplex PCR. Counted here are under 150,000 clones, under 90% occurring once; the ten biggest clones make up about 0.74%. On this clone: Antigen unknown.

The sequence derives from a man aged 18 to 29 in good health and CMV-seronegative. The material sequenced was PBMCs.

The CDR3 here is CASSWAGQGDEKLFF. The CDR3 nucleotides are TGTGCCAGCAGCTGGGCGGGACAGGGGGATGAAAAACTGTTTTTT. The V call is TRBV5-4, the J call TRBJ1-4, with TRBD1 matching over 11 bases. The CDR3 spans 15 residues. Germline V CDR1 and CDR2: SGHNT, YYREEE (reference sequence). V shed 3 bases and J 6 bases; nucleotides not matched to a gene: 4.